One sample yielded the 7 T cell receptor beta chains listed below, sequenced in a study of Ad26.COV2.S vaccination and SARS-CoV-2 variants. Treatment in this sample: about 20 received Ad26.COV2.S at low or high dose, single or two shots; about 5 received placebo; per-sample allocation not given. Samples were taken on day 63 after the first vaccine or placebo injection. Repertoires were generated with immunoSEQ multiplex PCR, while TCRdb's copy carries only in-frame clones and drops some. The sample shows some 340,000 clones, around four fifths of them seen only once. The material sequenced was peripheral blood, taken in a trial of Ad26.COV2.S vaccine versus placebo. The receptors here all came from a person aged 18-65 years who received the Ad26.COV2.S COVID-19 vaccine or a placebo.

V and J are TRBV5-1 and TRBJ1-2, with D maybe TRBD1 (6 bases). The CDR3 length is 13 residues. The V gene lost 5 bases and the J gene lost 3 bases, with 11 bases spanning the gap. CDR1 and CDR2 (germline): SGHRS, YFSETQ. CDR3 nucleotide sequence: TGCGCCAGCAGTCCTTACAGGGACTATGGCTACACCTTC. Translating it yields CASSPYRDYGYTF.

In DNA form, the CDR3 reads TGTGCCAGCAGCTTAGTGGCAGGGAAAGAGTACTTC. Protein: CASSLVAGKEYF. This chain connects TRBV11-2 to TRBJ2-7; tentative D call: TRBD1 (5 bases). The CDR3 runs to 12 residues. CDR1 and CDR2 (germline): SGHAT, FQNNGV. The ends were cut back, 1 base at V and 11 bases at J, with 12 bases in the middle.

The V and J genes are TRBV5-1 and TRBJ2-5; D not certain. V lost 0 bases and J lost 8, with 5 bases in between. The CDR3 contains 11 residues. CDR1 is SGHRS and CDR2 is YFSETQ in the germline V gene. The CDR3 protein is CASSLGVTQYF. CDR3 sequence (DNA): TGCGCCAGCAGCTTGGGGGTCACCCAGTACTTC. The variable domain in full, completed from reference TRBV5-1 and TRBJ2-5, reads KAGVTQTPRYLIKTRGQQVTLSCSPISGHRSVSWYQQTPGQGLQFLFEYFSETQRNKGNFPGRFSGRQFSNSRSEMNVSTLELGDSALYLCASSLGVTQYFGPGTRLLVL.

This chain connects TRBV18 to TRBJ2-7; D not resolved. The CDR3 spans 13 residues. Germline-derived CDR1 and CDR2 are KGHSH and LQKENI. Trimming removed 4 bases from V and 7 bases from J, with 14 bases in between. In nucleotides, the CDR3 is TGTGCCAGCTCACAATCCCACAGAGCAGAGCAGTACTTC. Translating gives CASSQSHRAEQYF.

This chain connects TRBV24-1 to TRBJ2-2; 8 nucleotides match TRBD2. This CDR3 is built from 16 residues. Germline V CDR1 and CDR2: KGHDR, SFDVKD. Trimming cost V 10 bases and J 4 bases; bases outside gene matches: 13. CDR3 DNA: TGTGCCACACAGCCTCGGGGGGGCCAATCCACCGGGGAGCTGTTTTTT. This codes for CATQPRGGQSTGELFF.

This clone appeared a single time. The chain has TRBV29-1 and TRBJ2-1; 7 nucleotides agree with TRBD1. V dropped 1 base and J dropped 0; count of bases not matched to a gene: 6. Germline CDR1 reads SQVTM; CDR2 reads ANQGSEA. The CDR3 spans 16 residues. CDR3 nucleotides: TGCAGCGTTGAAGTCAGGGGGTTCATCTCCTACAATGAGCAGTTCTTC. Translating gives CSVEVRGFISYNEQFF.

V gene TRBV7-9 combines with J gene TRBJ1-1; TRBD1 agrees at 7 bases. V was pared by 6 bases and J by 5 bases, with 12 bases of the junction left unmatched. This CDR3 region has 15 residues. Germline V gene sequence: CDR1 SEHNR, CDR2 FQNEAQ (reference sequence). CDR3 in DNA: TGTGCCAGCAGTCCCTCCGGCAGGGGGAGGACTGAAGCTTTCTTT. Translated, it gives CASSPSGRGRTEAFF.